The T cell receptor beta chain described here comes from a study of T cells expressing NK-cell markers (dated by TCRdb to the early 2020s). Some background on the complete study: In sorted CD3+CD56+NKG2C+, CD3+CD56+NKG2C- and CD3+CD56-NKG2C+ T-cell subsets from several donors, TCR beta-chain repertoires were profiled. The libraries were sequenced on Illumina HiSeq 2000/2500, MiSeq or NextSeq, producing 2 x 150 bp reads. Among the eight sequenced donors, only one was HCMV-seronegative, while the other seven were HCMV-seropositive. Randomly selected healthy volunteers, three men and five women, were used as the eight sequenced donors. The research as a whole found: Whether the expanded NKG2C-expressing T cell clones were specific for HCMV antigens remained unclear. In several donors, the dominant CD3+CD56+NKG2C+ clonotypes were among the top 10 CD8+ clonotypes and accounted for about 1.0-7.5% of CD8+ T cells. Those dominant clonotypes were again the most abundant among CD3+CD56-NKG2C+ cells in four donors, at roughly 28.3-65%.

The CDR3 covers 17 residues, taking in both the cysteine and the phenylalanine. The record lacks a DNA sequence. CDR1 and CDR2 are drawn from the germline V gene: LGHNA, YNFKEQ. A commercial ELISA kit detecting HCMV-specific IgG in serum was used to determine HCMV serostatus. Ficoll density gradient centrifugation was used to isolate peripheral blood mononuclear cells from blood. The instrument was an Illumina HiSeq 2000. The TCR beta cDNA libraries were made using 5'RACE template switching, a step that added both a universal primer site and unique molecular identifiers. Priming for cDNA synthesis came from the TCR beta constant segment, and two successive PCR amplification steps followed. Per the authors' processing: MIGEC was used to demultiplex reads and group reads by UMI, and MiTCR was used to assemble and quantify clonotypes. To exclude erroneous sequences, any TCR cDNA sequence not supported by at least two reads was discarded. The tcR package was used for downstream repertoire analysis, with clonotypes matched between fractions based on CDR3 nucleotide sequence plus V segment. VDJmatch was used to annotate antigen specificity against VDJdb, with one amino acid substitution in CDR3 permitted. TCRdb reprocessed the reads, and each CDR3 protein sequence is entered once, without DNA. Clone size and V and J calls follow TCRdb, not the original study. This sample's table contains roughly 180,000 distinct CDR3 sequences. The top ten constitute roughly 18% of the sample.

In regard to this clonotype: Its binding antigen is unknown.

The chain is made from TRBV4-2 and TRBJ2-5. The source material was blood T cells: a sorted CD56 or NKG2C T cell subset, CD4+ or CD8+ T cells, or bulk PBMC T cells (not recorded which). This TCR was sampled from a woman between 18 and 69 years old in good health. The CDR3 corresponds to CASSQDFWTSGQETQYF.